The T cell receptor (beta chain) under discussion was sequenced for a study of blood T cell repertoires in COVID-19. For the study at large: Sites in the United States, Italy and Spain provided acute and convalescent COVID-19 samples. Sources were T cells, B-cell-depleted T cells, or PBMCs; the material itself was cDNA or gDNA.

In the original analysis: Using reference gene primer amplification, nucleated cell counts were estimated. Data came from immunoSEQ multiplex PCR; TCRdb stores just in-frame clones and leaves some out. That table is the source of V, J and clone size, and D and trimming were worked out from the DNA. The top ten hold roughly 2.6% of the sample, which has about 75,000 clones, about 74% seen once. This TCR was sampled from a human donor with acute or convalescent COVID-19. The donor label of this sample is uncertain. The sequencing sample was made of peripheral blood.

The CDR3 sequence: CASSLRGQGGGSPLHF. CDR3 DNA: TGTGCCAGCAGTTTAAGGGGACAGGGGGGTGGTTCACCCCTCCACTTT. The rearrangement joins TRBV27 to TRBJ1-6; 11 positions match TRBD1. Unmatched junction bases numbered 6, after V lost 2 bases and J lost 9 bases. There are 16 residues in the CDR3. Per the germline V gene, CDR1 is MNHEY and CDR2 is SMNVEV (reference sequence).